The clone carrying this T cell receptor beta chain was counted a single time. Its target is not known. TCRdb ran MiXCR on the 5' RACE reads and lists one entry per CDR3 protein. This table holds a few hundred thousand distinct CDR3 sequences, under 20% found once. The source of the sample is a study of T-cell memory formation after mild COVID-19. Whole-study findings and limits: Whereas later expanders leaned CD4+, clones contracting day 15 to 85 showed a balanced CD4/CD8 makeup.

The CDR3 is made up of 14 amino acids. The sequenced sample consisted of PBMCs or a T cell subset sorted from them (not recorded which). The receptor comes from a man in his late teens or twenties who had mild COVID-19 (a few samples of this study predate the infection). Cell type and time point are not known. V is TRBV12-2 and J is TRBJ1-2. TRBV12-2 is a known pseudogene. The CDR3 nucleotides are TGTGCAAGTCGCTCCCGGCTGGGCCCCTATGGCTACACCTTC. This translates into CASRSRLGPYGYTF.